One and the same sample provided the 8 T cell receptor beta chains below, sequenced in a study of blood T cell repertoires in COVID-19. TCRdb's copy holds only in-frame clones and misses some; the assay was immunoSEQ multiplex PCR. The sample includes about 210,000 clones, around 82% seen only once; the top ten take approximately 12%. The sequenced sample consisted of peripheral blood. These receptors were taken from a woman aged 40 to 55 with acute or convalescent COVID-19.

The chain couples TRBV6-1 to TRBJ2-7, with D perhaps matching TRBD1 (5 bases). The CDR3 sequence is 15 residues long. The germline gives CDR1 MNHNS, CDR2 SASEGT. V gave up 0 bases and J gave up 2 bases, with 11 bases separating them. The CDR3 DNA reads as TGTGCCAGCAGTGAAGCTTTTTGGGGCGCCTACGAGCAGTACTTC. Its protein product is CASSEAFWGAYEQYF.

The chain links TRBV6-2 or TRBV6-3 to TRBJ1-4; D unclear. The length of the CDR3 is 12 residues. V was trimmed by 0 bases and J by 8 bases, leaving 4 bases between them. Germline V lookup: CDR1 MNHEY, CDR2 SVGEGT. In nucleotides, the CDR3 is TGTGCCAGCAGTTACTCGCGGGAAAAACTGTTTTTT. The encoded protein is CASSYSREKLFF.

The V gene is TRBV11-2, the J gene TRBJ1-4, with 8 bases identical to TRBD1. There are 15 residues in the CDR3. Per germline, CDR1 SGHAT and CDR2 FQNNGV. V gave up 5 bases and J gave up 7 bases; unmatched junction bases: 9. The CDR3 sequence: CASSDKTGGGEKLFF. CDR3 nucleotide sequence: TGTGCCAGCAGCGATAAAACAGGGGGAGGTGAAAAACTGTTTTTT.

In its sample, this clone was seen once. This chain links TRBV18 with TRBJ1-2; D is unclear. The CDR3 is 13 residues long. The germline CDR1 and CDR2 sequences are KGHSH and LQKENI. V was clipped by 3 bases and J by 3 bases, with 8 bases between them. This chain's CDR3 is CASSPREDYGYTF. The CDR3 DNA reads as TGTGCCAGCTCACCGAGGGAGGACTATGGCTACACCTTC.

The table lists this clone with a few counts. The genes are TRBV5-5 and TRBJ1-2; TRBD1 matches 10 bases. The length of the CDR3 is 12 residues. V shed 4 bases and J 8 bases; nucleotides not matched to a gene: 2. The germline gives CDR1 SGHKS, CDR2 YYEKEE (reference sequence). CDR3 loop: CASSPTGGGYTF. In DNA form, the CDR3 reads TGTGCCAGCAGCCCGACAGGGGGCGGCTACACCTTC.

The rearrangement uses TRBV27 and TRBJ2-7; 9 positions agree with TRBD1. CDR3 length equals 14 residues. V lost 5 bases, J lost 3 bases, and 5 bases stayed unmatched. Germline V gene lookup returns CDR1 MNHEY and CDR2 SMNVEV (reference sequence). The CDR3 loop is CASSEQGAVYEQYF. DNA of the CDR3: TGTGCCAGCAGTGAACAGGGGGCAGTCTACGAGCAGTACTTC.

The J gene is TRBJ2-7, the V gene TRBV9; a possible D gene is TRBD1 (6 bases). Germline loops: CDR1 SGDLS, CDR2 YYNGEE. The length of the CDR3 is 15 residues. With 6 bases removed from V and 4 bases from J, the gap between germline ends came to 20 bases. The CDR3 coding sequence is TGTGCCAGCAACCAACAACCGGGACAAATGTACGAGCAGTACTTC. It specifies CASNQQPGQMYEQYF.

The chain joins TRBV27 to TRBJ1-4; perhaps TRBD1 as D (6 bases). V was cut by 4 bases and J by 7 bases, with 13 bases left in between. Germline CDR1 is MNHEY and CDR2 is SMNVEV (reference sequence). The CDR3 loop spans 14 amino acids. Here the CDR3 DNA reads TGTGCCAGCAGTTCCCACAGGGCCGGTGAAAAACTGTTTTTT. It is translated as CASSSHRAGEKLFF.